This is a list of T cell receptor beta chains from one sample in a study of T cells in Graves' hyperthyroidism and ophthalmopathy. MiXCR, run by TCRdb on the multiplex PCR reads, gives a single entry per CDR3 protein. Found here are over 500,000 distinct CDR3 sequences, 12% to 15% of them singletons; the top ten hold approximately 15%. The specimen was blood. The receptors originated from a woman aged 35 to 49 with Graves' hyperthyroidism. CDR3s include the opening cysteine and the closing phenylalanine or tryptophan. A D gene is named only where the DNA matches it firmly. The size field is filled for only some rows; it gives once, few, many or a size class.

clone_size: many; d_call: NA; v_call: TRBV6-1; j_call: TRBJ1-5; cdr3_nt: TGTGCCAGTCTTGACAGCAGGAATCAGCCCCAGCATTTT; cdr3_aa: CASLDSRNQPQHF
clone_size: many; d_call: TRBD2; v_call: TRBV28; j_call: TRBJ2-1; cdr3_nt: TGTGCCAGCAGTTTATTCCCTAGCGGCCCCTACAATGAGCAGTTCTTC; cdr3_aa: CASSLFPSGPYNEQFF
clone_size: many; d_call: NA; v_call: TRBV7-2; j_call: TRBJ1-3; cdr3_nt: TGTGCCAGCAGCTTATCCGGATTACGCTCTGGAAACACCATATATTTT; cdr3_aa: CASSLSGLRSGNTIYF
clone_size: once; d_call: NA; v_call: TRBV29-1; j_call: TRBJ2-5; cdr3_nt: TGCAGCGTTGCCTCGACAGGCCAGGAGACCCAGTACTTC; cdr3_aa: CSVASTGQETQYF
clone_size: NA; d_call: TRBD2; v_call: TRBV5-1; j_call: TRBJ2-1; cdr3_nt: TGCGCCAGCAGCTCTATGACTAGCGGGAGTCTCGATGAGCAGTTCTTC; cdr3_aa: CASSSMTSGSLDEQFF
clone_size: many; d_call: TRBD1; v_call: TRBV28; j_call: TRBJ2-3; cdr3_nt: TGTGCCAGCAGTTCGACCGGGACAGGGTTTTCTGGTACGCAGTATTTT; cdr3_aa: CASSSTGTGFSGTQYF
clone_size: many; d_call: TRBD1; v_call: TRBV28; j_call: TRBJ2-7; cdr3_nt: TGTGCCAGCAGAAACACAGGGGTGGGAGAGCAGTACTTC; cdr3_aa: CASRNTGVGEQYF
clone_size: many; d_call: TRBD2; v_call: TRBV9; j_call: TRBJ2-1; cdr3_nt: TGTGCCAGCAGCGTAACCCCCGGGACTAGCGATGAGCAGTTCTTC; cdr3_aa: CASSVTPGTSDEQFF
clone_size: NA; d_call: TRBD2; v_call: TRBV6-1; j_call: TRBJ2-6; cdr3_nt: TGTGCCAGCAGATCCACTAGCGGACGCTCTGGGGCCAACGTCCTGACTTTC; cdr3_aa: CASRSTSGRSGANVLTF
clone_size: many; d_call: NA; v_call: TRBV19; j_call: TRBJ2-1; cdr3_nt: TGTGCCAGTACTAGGGATATAAACTACAATGAGCAGTTCTTC; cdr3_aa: CASTRDINYNEQFF
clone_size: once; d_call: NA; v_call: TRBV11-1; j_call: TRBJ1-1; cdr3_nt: TGTGCCAGCAGCTCGGGACGGGGCATGAACACTGAAGCTTTCTTT; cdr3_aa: CASSSGRGMNTEAFF
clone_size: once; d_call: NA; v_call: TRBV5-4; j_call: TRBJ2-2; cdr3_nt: TGTGCCAGCAGCTTCAGTACTGAGAACACCGGGGAGCTGTTTTTT; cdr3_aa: CASSFSTENTGELFF
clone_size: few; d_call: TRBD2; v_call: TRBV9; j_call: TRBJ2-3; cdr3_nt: TGTGCCAGCAGCCGTAGGTGGCTAGCGGGGGGCGGGTCTCGGAGCACAGATACGCAGTATTTT; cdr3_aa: CASSRRWLAGGGSRSTDTQYF
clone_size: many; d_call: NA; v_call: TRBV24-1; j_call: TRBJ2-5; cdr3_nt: TGTGCCACCAGTGATCCGGGGTCAATGTACCAAGAGACCCAGTACTTC; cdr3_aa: CATSDPGSMYQETQYF
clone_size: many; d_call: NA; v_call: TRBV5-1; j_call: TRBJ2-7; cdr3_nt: TGCGCCAGCAGCTCAAGCAACTTTCCGTACGAGCAGTACTTC; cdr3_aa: CASSSSNFPYEQYF
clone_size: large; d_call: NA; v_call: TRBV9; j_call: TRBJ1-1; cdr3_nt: TGTGCCAGCAGCTTCGGGGACGGTACTGAAGCTTTCTTT; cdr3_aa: CASSFGDGTEAFF
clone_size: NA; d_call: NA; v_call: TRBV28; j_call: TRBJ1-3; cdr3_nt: TGTACCAGCAGTTCCGCGGGCGACCCCTCTGGAAACACCATATATTTT; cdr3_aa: CTSSSAGDPSGNTIYF
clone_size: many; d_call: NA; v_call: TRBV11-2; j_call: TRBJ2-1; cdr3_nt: TGTGCCAGCAGCTTAAGGGGAGCCTCCTACAATGAGCAGTTCTTC; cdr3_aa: CASSLRGASYNEQFF
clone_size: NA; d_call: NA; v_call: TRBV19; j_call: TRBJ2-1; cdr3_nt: TGTGCCAGTAGGAGGGACACCTACAATGAGCAGTTCTTC; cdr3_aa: CASRRDTYNEQFF
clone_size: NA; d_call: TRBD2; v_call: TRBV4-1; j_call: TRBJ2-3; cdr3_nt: TGCGCCAGCAGCCAACCTAGGACTAGCGGGCGCACAGATACGCAGTATTTT; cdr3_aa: CASSQPRTSGRTDTQYF
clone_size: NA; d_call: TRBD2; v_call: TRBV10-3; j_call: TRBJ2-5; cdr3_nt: TGTGCCATCAAGGACGGGAGGGCCGGGAAGACCCAGTACTTC; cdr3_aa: CAIKDGRAGKTQYF
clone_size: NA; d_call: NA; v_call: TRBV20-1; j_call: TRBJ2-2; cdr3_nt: TGCAGTGCTAGAGGTTTGGGCAGGCTGAACACCGGGGAGCTGTTTTTT; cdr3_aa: CSARGLGRLNTGELFF
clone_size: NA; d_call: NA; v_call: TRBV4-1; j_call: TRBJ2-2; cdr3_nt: TGCGCCAGCAGCCAAGAGGCACAGAACACCGGGGAGCTGTTTTTT; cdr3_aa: CASSQEAQNTGELFF
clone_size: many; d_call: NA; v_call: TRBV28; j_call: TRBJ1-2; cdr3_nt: TGTGCCAGCTCCCGGGCGGGGGGCTACACCTTC; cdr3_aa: CASSRAGGYTF
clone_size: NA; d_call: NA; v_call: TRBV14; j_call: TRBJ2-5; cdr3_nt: TGTGCCAGCAGCCAGTTAACCGGAGGAGGCCAAGAGACCCAGTACTTC; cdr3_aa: CASSQLTGGGQETQYF
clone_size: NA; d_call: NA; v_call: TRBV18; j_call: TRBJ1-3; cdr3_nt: TGTGCCAGCTCACCAGATCCGGGGCTCTCTGGAAACACCATATATTTT; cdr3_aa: CASSPDPGLSGNTIYF
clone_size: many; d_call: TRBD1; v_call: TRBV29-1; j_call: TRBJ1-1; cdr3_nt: TGCAGCGTTGGGGACAGCCTGAACACTGAAGCTTTCTTT; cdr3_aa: CSVGDSLNTEAFF
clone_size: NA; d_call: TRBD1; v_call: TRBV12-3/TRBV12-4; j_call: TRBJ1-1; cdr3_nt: TGTGCCAGCAGTAGGGGCAGGGGGACGAACACTGAAGCTTTCTTT; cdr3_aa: CASSRGRGTNTEAFF
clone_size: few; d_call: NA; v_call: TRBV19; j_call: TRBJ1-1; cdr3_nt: TGTGCCAGTAGTATGTCCATTCAGGGTGACACTGAAGCTTTCTTT; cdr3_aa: CASSMSIQGDTEAFF
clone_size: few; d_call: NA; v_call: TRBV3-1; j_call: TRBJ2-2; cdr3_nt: TGTGCCAGCAGCCAAGATTTTACGGGAAACACCGGGGAGCTGTTTTTT; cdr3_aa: CASSQDFTGNTGELFF
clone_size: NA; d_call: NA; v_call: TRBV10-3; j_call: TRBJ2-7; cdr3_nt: TGTGCCATCGCCAGCGCCAATTACTGCGAGCAGTACTTC; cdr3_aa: CAIASANYCEQYF
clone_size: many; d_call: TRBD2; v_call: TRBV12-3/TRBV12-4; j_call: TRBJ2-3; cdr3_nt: TGTGCCAGCAGTTTAGTGGGACTAGCGGGAGCCCGCACAGATACGCAGTATTTT; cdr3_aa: CASSLVGLAGARTDTQYF
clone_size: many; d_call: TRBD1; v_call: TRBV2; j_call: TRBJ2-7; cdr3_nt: TGTGCCAGCAGTGTTACCGGGACAGGGGGCTACGAGCAGTACTTC; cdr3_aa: CASSVTGTGGYEQYF
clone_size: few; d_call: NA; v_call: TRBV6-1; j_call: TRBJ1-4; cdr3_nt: TGTGCCAGCAGCCCCATCGGGGGTCGTGAAAAACTGTTTTTT; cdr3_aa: CASSPIGGREKLFF
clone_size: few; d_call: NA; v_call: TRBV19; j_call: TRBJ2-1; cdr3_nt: TGTGCCAGCCAGGGGGCTTCTAGCGGAACCTACAATGAGCAGTTCTTC; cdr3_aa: CASQGASSGTYNEQFF
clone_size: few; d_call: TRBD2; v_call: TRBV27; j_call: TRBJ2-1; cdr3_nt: TGTGCCAGCAGTTCCGCAACTAGCGGCTATACCAATGAGCAGTTCTTC; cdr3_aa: CASSSATSGYTNEQFF
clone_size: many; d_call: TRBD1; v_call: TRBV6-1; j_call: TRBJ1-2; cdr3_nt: TGTGCCAGCAGACCCGGACAGGGGGCGGGCGGCTACACCTTC; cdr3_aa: CASRPGQGAGGYTF
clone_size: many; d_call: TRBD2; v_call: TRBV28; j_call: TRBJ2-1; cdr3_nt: TGTGCCAGCAGTTTAGAGATTCCAGGGACTAGCGGGTGGGCTTACAATGAGCAGTTCTTC; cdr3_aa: CASSLEIPGTSGWAYNEQFF
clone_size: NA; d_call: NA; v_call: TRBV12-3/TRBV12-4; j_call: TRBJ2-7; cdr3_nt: TGTGCCAGCAGTGGGTCCTCGTCCAGGTACGAGCAGTACTTC; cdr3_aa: CASSGSSSRYEQYF